Listed here are 2 T cell receptor beta chains from one sample, sequenced in a study of tumor-infiltrating lymphocytes in primary liver carcinoma. cDNA specific to TCR beta was made from 500 ng of total RNA, with a constant-region primer employed for priming. Researchers made the TCR beta libraries by running three nested multiplex PCR rounds with slightly modified ARM-PCR. Running roughly 10 cycles apiece, the first two PCR rounds relied on TRBV1-TRBV30 forward primers together with a C-beta reverse primer. TCRdb re-derived calls from the multiplex PCR reads in MiXCR, one entry per CDR3 protein. The table lists 70,000 to 85,000 distinct CDR3 sequences, 60% to 80% of them singletons. Unsorted bulk tissue, about 18-32 mg of it, served as the source for co-extraction of RNA and DNA. Sequencing input: liver tumor tissue from sampling region 4. Indicated subset: tumor region T4, right-lateral pole. All receptors come from a woman aged 60 to 75 with primary liver carcinoma and hepatitis B virus infection.

This clonotype has only one observation. The junction does not match germline at one end; this may be a read error. The V gene is TRBV5-4, the J gene TRBJ1-2; weak D call: TRBD1 (5 bases). The CDR3 runs 14 residues. Germline CDR1 reads SGHNT; CDR2 reads YYREEE (reference sequence). The CDR3 DNA sequence: TGTGCCAGCAGCGCCGGGGGATCTAAGTATGGCTACACATTC. Translating it yields CASSAGGSKYGYTF.

The rearrangement links TRBV11-2 to TRBJ2-5; D uncertain. CDR1 is SGHAT and CDR2 is FQNNGV in the germline V gene. The CDR3 length is 13 residues. Trimming shortened V by 2 bases and J by 13 bases, and 17 bases separated the two germline ends. The CDR3 loop reads CASSLRAAETLYF. CDR3 in DNA: TGTGCCAGCAGCTTAAGGGCCGCTGAGACTCTGTACTTC.